Detailed here is one T cell receptor (beta chain). Antigen: not known. Sorted CD4+ subsets: naive, central memory, regulatory, stem cell-like memory (CD45RO/CCR7/CD25/CD127/CD95/CD27 panel). The data were obtained in a study of beta chain features in type 1 diabetes. Study-wide results and limits: More deletions and fewer insertions at VDJ junctions were seen in type 1 diabetes patients. In every one of the four CD4+ subsets, TCRB CDR3s were moderately but significantly shorter in Type 1 diabetes patients. Within the patient group, naive, central memory and Treg TCRB repertoires appeared more similar to each other than within healthy donors. Overrepresentation of cells with high TCR expression could result from cDNA sequencing.

V gave up 1 base and J gave up 2 bases; unmatched junction bases: 5. CDR1 is GTSNPN, CDR2 SVGIG, per germline (reference sequence). The length of the CDR3 is 16 residues. The investigators reverse transcribed all of the isolated RNA, so they sequenced expressed TCRB transcripts. The repertoire was sequenced with immunoSEQ multiplex PCR; TCRdb's copy has only in-frame clones and lacks some. This sample carries 400,000 or so clones, over 10% of them seen once, and the ten largest clones take about 0.01%. The receptor comes from a woman aged 18 to 35 with type 1 diabetes. Material for sequencing was naive CD4+ T cells from blood. V and J are TRBV30 and TRBJ2-3; 11 bases map to TRBD2. CDR3 protein: CAWSGELAGVTDTQYF. The CDR3 DNA reads as TGTGCCTGGAGTGGGGAACTAGCGGGGGTCACAGATACGCAGTATTTT.